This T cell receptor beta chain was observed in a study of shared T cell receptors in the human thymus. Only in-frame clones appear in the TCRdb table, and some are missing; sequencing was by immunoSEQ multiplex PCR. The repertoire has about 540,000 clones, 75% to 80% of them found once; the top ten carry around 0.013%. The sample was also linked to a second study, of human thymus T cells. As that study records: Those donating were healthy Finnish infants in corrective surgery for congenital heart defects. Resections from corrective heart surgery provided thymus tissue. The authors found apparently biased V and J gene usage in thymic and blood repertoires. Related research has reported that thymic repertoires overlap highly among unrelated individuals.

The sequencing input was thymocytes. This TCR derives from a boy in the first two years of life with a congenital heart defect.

CDR3 sequence: CASSLSPETQYF. Written as DNA, the CDR3 is TGTGCCAGCAGCTTATCTCCCGAGACCCAGTACTTC. The chain recombines TRBV11-3 with TRBJ2-5, with D hard to call. Germline V lookup: CDR1 SGHNT, CDR2 YENEEA. Trimming pared 2 bases from V and 5 bases from J, leaving 6 bases between. The CDR3 is made up of 12 amino acids. Supplemented by reference TRBV11-3 and TRBJ2-5, the full variable domain reads EAGVVQSPRYKIIEKKQPVAFWCNPISGHNTLYWYLQNLGQGPELLIRYENEEAVDDSQLPKDRFSAERLKGVDSTLKIQPAELGDSAVYLCASSLSPETQYFGPGTRLLVL.